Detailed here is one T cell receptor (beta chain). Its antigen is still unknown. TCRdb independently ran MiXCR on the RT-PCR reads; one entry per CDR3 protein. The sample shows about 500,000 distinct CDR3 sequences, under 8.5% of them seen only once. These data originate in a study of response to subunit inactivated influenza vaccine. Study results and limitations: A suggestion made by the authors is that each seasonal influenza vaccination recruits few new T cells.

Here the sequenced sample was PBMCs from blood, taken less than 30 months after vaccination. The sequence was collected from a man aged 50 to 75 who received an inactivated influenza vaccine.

This CDR3 reads CSAGGLAGGTYEQYF. In DNA, the CDR3 is TGCAGTGCTGGGGGACTAGCGGGAGGAACCTACGAGCAGTACTTC. The J gene is TRBJ2-7, the V gene TRBV20-1, with 15 bases identical to TRBD2. The CDR3 has 15 amino acids. V was clipped by 5 bases and J by 2 bases; unmatched bases: 4. The germline V gene encodes CDR1 DFQATT and CDR2 SNEGSKA (reference sequence).